This TCR beta chain was captured in a study of blood T cell repertoires in COVID-19. The wider study: Acute and convalescent COVID-19 samples came from the United States, Italy and Spain. The analysed material was cDNA or gDNA that came from T cells, B-cell-depleted T cells, or PBMCs.

The protocol was immunoSEQ multiplex PCR, while the TCRdb copy is restricted to in-frame clones and leaves out a portion. Among about 63,000 clones listed, about 80% were seen once. This receptor was identified in a human donor in a cohort sampled during active COVID-19. The material sequenced was peripheral blood.

The CDR3 bases are TGTGCCAGCAGTGAAGCCACCAGGGGCTTCAACACTGAAGCTTTCTTT. The encoded protein is CASSEATRGFNTEAFF. The chain carries TRBV2 and TRBJ1-1; maybe TRBD1 (6 bases). The germline V and J ends were trimmed by 0 bases and 2 bases, with 13 bases remaining between them. The CDR3 loop spans 16 amino acids. The germline CDR1 and CDR2 sequences are SNHLY and FYNNEI.